This is a list of T cell receptor beta chains from one sample in a study of blood T cell repertoires in COVID-19. Data came from immunoSEQ multiplex PCR; TCRdb stores just in-frame clones and leaves some out. The table lists more than 45,000 clones, 65% to 90% of them singletons, with about 2.9% in the top ten. The sequencing sample was made of peripheral blood. The receptors were gathered from an elderly woman with acute or convalescent COVID-19. CDR3s include the opening cysteine and the closing phenylalanine or tryptophan. A D gene is named only where the DNA matches it firmly. Clone size is stated in some rows and not others, as once, few, many or a class when expanded.

v_call	d_call	j_call	clone_size	cdr3_nt	cdr3_aa
TRBV4-2	TRBD2	TRBJ2-7	-	TGTGCCAGCAGCCAAGAGTGGGGACTATCCTCCTACGAGCAGTACTTC	CASSQEWGLSSYEQYF
TRBV30	-	TRBJ1-1	-	TGTGCCTGGAGGAAGAGGGCTGGGATGGGTACTGAAGCTTTCTTT	CAWRKRAGMGTEAFF
TRBV28	TRBD1	TRBJ2-1	once	TGTGCCAGCACCCCCCGGGACAGGAGGACGAGCGGGCAGTTCTTC	CASTPRDRRTSGQFF
TRBV4-2	TRBD2	TRBJ2-3	-	TGTGCCAGCAGCCAAGGATTAGCGGGGGGGCCCGTCACAGATACGCAGTATTTT	CASSQGLAGGPVTDTQYF
TRBV5-6	-	TRBJ1-3	-	TGTGCCAGCAGCTTGCGGCAGGCAGCTTACTCTGGAAACACCATATATTTT	CASSLRQAAYSGNTIYF
TRBV3-1/TRBV3-2	TRBD1	TRBJ1-1	-	TGTGCCAGCACCTCCCAGGGGGCAACTGAAGCTTTCTTT	CASTSQGATEAFF
TRBV11-2	-	TRBJ1-1	-	TGTGCCAGCAGCAGGGGGTACGAGGGCGGATACACTGAAGCTTTCTTT	CASSRGYEGGYTEAFF
TRBV15	TRBD1	TRBJ2-7	-	TGTGCCACCAGCAGAGATACGGGACAGGACTTCTACGAGCAGTACTTC	CATSRDTGQDFYEQYF
TRBV13	-	TRBJ1-1	-	TGTGCCAGCAGCTTGGGACTTCGGCCCACTGAAGCTTTCTTT	CASSLGLRPTEAFF
TRBV19	-	TRBJ1-1	-	TGTGCCAGTAGTTCCTTGACAGGTTGGGACACTGAAGCTTTCTTT	CASSSLTGWDTEAFF
TRBV30	TRBD2	TRBJ2-7	-	TGTGCCTGGAGGCTAGCGGGGGGATACGAGCAGTACTTC	CAWRLAGGYEQYF
TRBV5-1	TRBD1	TRBJ2-2	-	TGCGCCAGCAGCCCGCCTCGGACAGGGGTTGCCGGGGAGCTGTTTTTT	CASSPPRTGVAGELFF
TRBV25-1	TRBD1	TRBJ1-6	-	TGTGCCAGTAGACAGGGGGCTTATAATTCACCCCTCCACTTT	CASRQGAYNSPLHF
TRBV29-1	TRBD1	TRBJ2-7	-	TGCAGCGTTTCGGGGGACAGGGGCTCCTACGAGCAGTACTTC	CSVSGDRGSYEQYF
TRBV5-4	-	TRBJ2-1	-	TGTGCCAGCACCCCGGGTGGGTCTAGCTCCTACAATGAGCAGTTCTTC	CASTPGGSSSYNEQFF
TRBV27	-	TRBJ1-2	few	TGTGCCAGCAGCCTTGAAAGGGGATGGAGCTACACCTTC	CASSLERGWSYTF
TRBV3-1/TRBV3-2	TRBD1	TRBJ1-1	-	TGTGCCAGCAGAGTCAGGGGGAGGAACACTGAAGCTTTCTTT	CASRVRGRNTEAFF
TRBV11-3	-	TRBJ2-2	few	TGTGCCAGCAGCTTAGACGATACCAGCACCGGGGAGCTGTTTTTT	CASSLDDTSTGELFF
TRBV5-1	-	TRBJ1-2	-	TGCGCCAGCAGCTCTTCCGGGACTCCGGAATACTATGGCTACACCTTC	CASSSSGTPEYYGYTF
TRBV7-9	-	TRBJ1-2	-	TGTGCCAGCAGCTTATACAGCTATGGCTACACCTTC	CASSLYSYGYTF
TRBV5-8	TRBD1	TRBJ1-5	-	TGTGCCAGCAGCCTTCTCGACAGGGACCAGCCCCAGCATTTT	CASSLLDRDQPQHF
TRBV7-2	-	TRBJ2-5	-	TGTGCCAGCAGCCCTACAGCAGGACAGGGAGGGGCGACCCAGTACTTC	CASSPTAGQGGATQYF
TRBV10-1	TRBD1	TRBJ1-1	-	TGCGCCAGCAGCCCCGGGACAGGAGGAACTGAAGCTTTCTTT	CASSPGTGGTEAFF
TRBV19	-	TRBJ2-3	-	TGTGCCAGTAGTATGAGTAAGGGTCGGGAACGGGTAGATACGCAGTATTTT	CASSMSKGRERVDTQYF
TRBV5-1	TRBD1	TRBJ1-2	once	TGCGCCAGCAGCCTAGGACAGGAAGCTAACTATGGCTACACCTTC	CASSLGQEANYGYTF
TRBV5-1	-	TRBJ2-6	-	TGCGCCAGCAGCGCGTCCTCTGGGGCCAACGTCCTGACTTTC	CASSASSGANVLTF
TRBV5-4	TRBD1	TRBJ2-3	-	TGTGCCAGCAGCTTGGGCGACAGGGGACTAGATACGCAGTATTTT	CASSLGDRGLDTQYF
TRBV27	-	TRBJ2-5	-	TGTGCCAGCAGGTTGGCGGGATTAGAGACCCAGTACTTC	CASRLAGLETQYF
TRBV4-2	-	TRBJ1-6	once	TGTGCCAGTCGCCGGGATCTTTATAATTCACCCCTCCACTTT	CASRRDLYNSPLHF